This paragraph covers one TCR beta chain sequence. Method: immunoSEQ multiplex PCR; TCRdb's copy keeps in-frame clones and lacks some. This table has about 86,000 clones, roughly 93% appearing once. This record belongs to a study of control samples from healthy donors and cancer patients. V lost 6 bases and J lost 1, with 16 bases in between. Germline CDR1 and CDR2: KGHSH and LQKENI. The CDR3 length is 15 residues. Sequenced sample: blood. The chain has TRBV18 and TRBJ2-7, with D possibly matching TRBD1 (6 bases). The clonotype originates from a young woman in good health. The chain's CDR3 is CASSPRGYGSYEQYF. The CDR3 nucleotides are TGTGCCAGCTCGCCAAGGGGGTACGGGTCCTACGAGCAGTACTTC.